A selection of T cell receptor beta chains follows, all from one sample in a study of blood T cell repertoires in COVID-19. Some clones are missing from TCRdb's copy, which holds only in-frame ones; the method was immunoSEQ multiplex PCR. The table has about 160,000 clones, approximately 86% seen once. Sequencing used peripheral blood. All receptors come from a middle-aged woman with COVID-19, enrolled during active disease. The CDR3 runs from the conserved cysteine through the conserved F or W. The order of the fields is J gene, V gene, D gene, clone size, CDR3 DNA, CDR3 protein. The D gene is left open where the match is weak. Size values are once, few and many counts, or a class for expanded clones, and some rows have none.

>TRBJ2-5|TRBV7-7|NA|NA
TGTGCTAGCAGCTCCGATCCTGGGGGGCAAGAGACCCAGTACTTC
CASSSDPGGQETQYF
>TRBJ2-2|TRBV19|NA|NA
TGTGCCAGTACCTTGGGACAGAACACCGGGGAGCTGTTTTTT
CASTLGQNTGELFF
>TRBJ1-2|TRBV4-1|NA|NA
TGCGCCAGCAGCCAGGAACAGGGACATCGAGGCTACACCTTC
CASSQEQGHRGYTF
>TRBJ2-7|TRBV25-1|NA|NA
TGTGCCACCGAACAGCATCCCACCTACGAGCAGTACTTC
CATEQHPTYEQYF
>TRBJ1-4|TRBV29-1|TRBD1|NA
TGCAGCGTCCAGGGGGTTGGCCTTGCAACTAATGAAAAACTGTTTTTT
CSVQGVGLATNEKLFF
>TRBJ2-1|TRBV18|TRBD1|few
TGTGCCAGCACAACCGGGACAGGGTACAATGAGCAGTTCTTC
CASTTGTGYNEQFF
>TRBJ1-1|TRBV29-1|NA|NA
TGCAGCGTTGACCTGGACAACCTTGAAGCTTTCTTT
CSVDLDNLEAFF
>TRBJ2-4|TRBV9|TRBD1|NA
TGTGCCAGCAGCCCCCAGACAGGGGAGAACATTCAGTACTTC
CASSPQTGENIQYF
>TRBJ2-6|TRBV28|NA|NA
TGTGCCAGCAGTTCACCCGGGACTGGGGCCAACGTCCTGACTTTC
CASSSPGTGANVLTF
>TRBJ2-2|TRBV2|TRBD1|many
TGTGCCAGCAGTAGGACAGGGACCGGGGAGCTGTTTTTT
CASSRTGTGELFF
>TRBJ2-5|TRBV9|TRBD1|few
TGTGCCAGCAACGGACAGGGGAATTGGGAGACCCAGTACTTC
CASNGQGNWETQYF
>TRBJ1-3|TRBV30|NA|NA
TGTGCCTGGGCTCGGTCGGGGGACACCATATATTTT
CAWARSGDTIYF
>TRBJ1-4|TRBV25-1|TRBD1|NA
TGTGCCAGCAGCGGAACCGGGACAGGGAAGCTAACTAATGAAAAACTGTTTTTT
CASSGTGTGKLTNEKLFF
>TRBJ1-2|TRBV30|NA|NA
TGTGCCTGGAGTCTCGGACTGAACTATGGCTACACCTTC
CAWSLGLNYGYTF
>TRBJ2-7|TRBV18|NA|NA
TGTGCCAGCTCACCGCGGGGCTACGAGCAGTACTTC
CASSPRGYEQYF
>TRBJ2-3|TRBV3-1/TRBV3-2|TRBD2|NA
TGTGCCAGCAGCCAACACAGCGGGGTTTCGGGAGATACGCAGTATTTT
CASSQHSGVSGDTQYF
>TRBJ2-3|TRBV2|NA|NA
TGTGCCAGCAGTTTAGTCAGGGCCCAAACAGATACGCAGTATTTT
CASSLVRAQTDTQYF
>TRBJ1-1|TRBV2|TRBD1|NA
TGTGCCAGCCTGGGACAGGGAAACACTGAAGCTTTCTTT
CASLGQGNTEAFF
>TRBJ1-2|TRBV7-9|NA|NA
TGTGCCAGCAGCTTGTCGGACAGCAGGCCCCTCTTC
CASSLSDSRPLF
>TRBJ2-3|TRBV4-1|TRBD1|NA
TGCGCCAGCAGCCAGACAGGGGTGAATACGCAGTATTTT
CASSQTGVNTQYF
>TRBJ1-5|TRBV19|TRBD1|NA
TGTGCCAGTAGTTACACCCCGGGAGAAGGGGGCGGGCAGCCCCAGCATTTT
CASSYTPGEGGGQPQHF
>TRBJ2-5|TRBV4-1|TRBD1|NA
TGCGCCAGCAGCCAAGGAGGGACGGTACGGACAGGGGGCGGAGAGACCCAGTACTTC
CASSQGGTVRTGGGETQYF
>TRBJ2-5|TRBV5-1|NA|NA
TGCGCCAGCAGCTCTATACTAGGTGGTGAGACCCAGTACTTC
CASSSILGGETQYF
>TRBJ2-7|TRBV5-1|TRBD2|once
TGCGCCAGCAGCTTAGCGGGGGCGGTCCTAGGCGAGCAGTACTTC
CASSLAGAVLGEQYF
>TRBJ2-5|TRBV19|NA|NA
TGTGCCAGTAACCCTATGGGGCAGGGGGAGACCCAGTACTTC
CASNPMGQGETQYF
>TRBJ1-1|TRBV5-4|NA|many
TGTGCCAGCAGCTTGGTAGGGGAACACGCTGAAGCTTTCTTT
CASSLVGEHAEAFF
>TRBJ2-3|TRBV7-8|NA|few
TGTGCCAGCAGCGAACAGGGTCACACAGATACGCAGTATTTT
CASSEQGHTDTQYF
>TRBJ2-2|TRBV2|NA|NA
TGTGCCAGCAGTGAGCCGGGTAGGGGAAACACCGGGGAGCTGTTTTTT
CASSEPGRGNTGELFF
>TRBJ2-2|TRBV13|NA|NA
TGTGCCAGCAGCACCCGCCCCCTAGCGCCCGGGGAGCTGTTTTTT
CASSTRPLAPGELFF
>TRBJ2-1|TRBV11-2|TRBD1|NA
TGTGCCAGCAGCTTCACAACCGGGACAGGGGGCGCAGGGCTGTTCTTC
CASSFTTGTGGAGLFF
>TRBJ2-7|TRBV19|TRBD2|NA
TGTGCCAGTAGTACCGGGACTAGCTCTCGGGAGCAGTACTTC
CASSTGTSSREQYF
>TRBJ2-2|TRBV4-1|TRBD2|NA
TGCGCCAGCAGCCCGTCCTACGGGACTAGCGGGAACACCGGGGAGCTGTTTTTT
CASSPSYGTSGNTGELFF